Following are 32 T cell receptor beta chains from one sample sequenced in a study of blood T cell repertoires in COVID-19. Profiling relied on immunoSEQ multiplex PCR, and the TCRdb table lists in-frame clones only, not all of them. The profile shows a few hundred thousand clones, 75% to 90% of them singletons. Sequencing used PBMCs or T cells enriched from blood (not recorded which). The receptors derive from a woman aged 50 to 60 who had recovered from COVID-19.

This clone was counted once. The chain is built from TRBV4-1 and TRBJ2-5, with D perhaps TRBD1 (6 bases). V lost 1 base, J lost 1 base, and 13 bases lay in between. This CDR3 is 16 amino acids long. Germline V gene lookup returns CDR1 MGHRA and CDR2 YSYEKL. CDR3 in amino acids: CASSQARGSAQETQYF. Written as DNA, the CDR3 is TGCGCCAGCAGCCAAGCCAGGGGCTCTGCCCAAGAGACCCAGTACTTC.

The V gene is TRBV2, the J gene TRBJ1-2, with unresolved D. The CDR3 is made up of 15 amino acids. Germline V CDR1 and CDR2: SNHLY, FYNNEI. V gave up 5 bases and J gave up 4 bases, with 17 bases separating them. The CDR3 nucleotides read TGTGCCAGCAGTTCCGACCCCGGGTTTGGCTATGGCTACACCTTC. This codes for CASSSDPGFGYGYTF.

The chain uses TRBV11-2 and TRBJ2-6; D might be TRBD1 (5 bases). The CDR3 has 15 amino acids. V lost 5 bases and J 0 bases, leaving 8 bases between the germline ends. The germline CDR1 and CDR2 sequences are SGHAT and FQNNGV. The chain's CDR3 is CASSPDSSGANVLTF. CDR3 in DNA: TGTGCCAGCAGCCCCGACAGCTCTGGGGCCAACGTCCTGACTTTC.

The chain carries TRBV2 and TRBJ2-3; the match to TRBD2 covers 11 bases. Trimming at V came to 5 bases and at J to 6 bases, leaving 7 bases not matched to a gene. The CDR3 runs 15 residues. Germline V gene sequence: CDR1 SNHLY, CDR2 FYNNEI. CDR3 in amino acids: CASSRLAGNLDTQYF. Written as DNA, the CDR3 is TGTGCCAGCAGTCGACTAGCGGGGAACCTCGATACGCAGTATTTT.

This rearrangement joins TRBV5-1 to TRBJ2-1; TRBD1 is a possible D gene (8 bases). The V end was cut by 2 bases, the J end by 1 base, with 13 bases between. Germline V CDR1 and CDR2: SGHRS, YFSETQ. This CDR3 contains 16 residues. The CDR3 sequence is CASSLGQGGSYNEQFF. The DNA for the CDR3 is TGCGCCAGCAGCTTAGGACAGGGAGGGTCCTACAATGAGCAGTTCTTC.

This chain connects TRBV9 to TRBJ1-4, with 10 bases that match TRBD1. Germline V CDR1 and CDR2: SGDLS, YYNGEE. The CDR3 contains 16 residues. After removal of 0 bases from V and 8 bases from J, the junction contained 7 bases not matched to a gene. The CDR3 DNA reads TGTGCCAGCAGCGTAGCCCCTGGGACAGGGGAAGAAAAACTGTTTTTT. Its translation: CASSVAPGTGEEKLFF.

In this sample, this clone turned up once. The gene calls are TRBV4-2 and TRBJ2-7; TRBD2 agrees at 8 bases. Germline V gene lookup returns CDR1 LGHNA and CDR2 YNFKEQ. This CDR3 is built from 16 residues. Germline trimming cut 5 bases from V and 0 bases from J; bases unmatched to any gene: 9. The chain's CDR3 is CASSSLPGLASYEQYF. Written as DNA, the CDR3 is TGTGCCAGCAGCTCTCTACCCGGACTAGCCTCCTACGAGCAGTACTTC.

The CDR3 sequence: CASRRTGGNYEQYF. CDR3 DNA sequence: TGCGCCAGCAGGAGGACAGGGGGCAACTACGAGCAGTACTTC. This chain uses TRBV5-1 with TRBJ2-7; 11 bases are a match to TRBD1. Germline CDR1 reads SGHRS; CDR2 reads YFSETQ. V was pared by 5 bases and J by 3 bases, with 4 bases of the junction left unmatched. The CDR3 is 14 residues long. Full variable domain (remainder filled in from reference TRBV5-1 and TRBJ2-7): KAGVTQTPRYLIKTRGQQVTLSCSPISGHRSVSWYQQTPGQGLQFLFEYFSETQRNKGNFPGRFSGRQFSNSRSEMNVSTLELGDSALYLCASRRTGGNYEQYFGPGTRLTVT.

The genes are TRBV30 and TRBJ1-5; weak D call: TRBD1 (5 bases). V was trimmed by 2 bases and J by 3 bases, leaving 11 bases between them. The CDR3 is 14 residues long. Per germline, CDR1 GTSNPN and CDR2 SVGIG (reference sequence). CDR3 loop: CAWSQGVDNQPQHF. The CDR3 nucleotides are TGTGCCTGGAGTCAAGGGGTTGACAATCAGCCCCAGCATTTT.

V and J are TRBV19 and TRBJ1-2; the D is unclear. V was trimmed by 4 bases and J by 5 bases, leaving 14 bases between them. The germline V gene encodes CDR1 LNHDA and CDR2 SQIVND (reference sequence). The length of the CDR3 is 14 residues. The CDR3, as DNA: TGTGCCAGTAGTACCCGCACAGAGGGATATGGCTACACCTTC. This translates into CASSTRTEGYGYTF.

The chain links TRBV30 to TRBJ2-1, with 7 nucleotides matching TRBD1. The CDR3 runs to 14 residues. CDR1 and CDR2 from the germline V gene are GTSNPN and SVGIG (reference sequence). V lost 3 bases to trimming and J lost 9 bases; unmatched junction nucleotides: 11. The CDR3 spells CAWRITGAGGEQFF. In DNA, the CDR3 is TGTGCCTGGAGAATTACAGGGGCCGGTGGTGAGCAGTTCTTC.

The J gene is TRBJ2-3, the V gene TRBV7-2; unclear D gene. CDR3 length: 15 residues. Germline-derived CDR1 and CDR2 are SGHTA and FQGNSA. V was shortened by 5 bases and J by 0 bases, with 12 bases between the two germline ends. The CDR3 protein is CASSLTYLSTDTQYF. The CDR3, as DNA: TGTGCCAGCAGCCTAACTTACCTAAGCACAGATACGCAGTATTTT.

The chain recombines TRBV15 with TRBJ2-7, with 9 bases that match TRBD1. This CDR3 has 15 residues. Trimming cost V 5 bases and J 3 bases; bases outside gene matches: 8. The V gene's germline CDR1 is LNHNV and CDR2 YYDKDF (reference sequence). CDR3 sequence reads: CATSEPRQGVYEQYF. CDR3 nucleotides: TGTGCCACCAGCGAGCCGAGACAGGGGGTCTACGAGCAGTACTTC.

The rearrangement uses TRBV7-2 and TRBJ2-2; D gene unclear. The length of the CDR3 is 13 residues. Trimming took 4 bases from V and 7 from J, leaving 10 bases between them. CDR1 and CDR2 from the germline V gene are SGHTA and FQGNSA. This CDR3 is CASSWYFGGELFF. CDR3 DNA sequence: TGTGCCAGCAGCTGGTACTTCGGCGGGGAGCTGTTTTTT.

Ten or more counts support this clone. This sequence joins TRBV15 and TRBJ1-5, with D perhaps TRBD1 (6 bases). CDR1 is LNHNV, CDR2 YYDKDF, per germline (reference sequence). This CDR3 comprises 18 residues. The ends were cut back, 0 bases at V and 2 bases at J, with 17 bases in the middle. In nucleotides, the CDR3 is TGTGCCACCAGCAGAGACTCGAACACAGGGATCGGCAATCAGCCCCAGCATTTT. It encodes CATSRDSNTGIGNQPQHF.

This sequence joins TRBV10-3 and TRBJ1-1, with a tentative D call TRBD1 (6 bases). The CDR3 is made up of 13 amino acids. The germline V gene encodes CDR1 ENHRY and CDR2 SYGVKD. Deletions cut 3 bases from V and 6 bases from J, with 11 bases between. The chain's CDR3 is CAISDRDKAEAFF. In DNA, the CDR3 is TGTGCCATCAGTGACCGGGACAAAGCTGAAGCTTTCTTT.

The chain uses TRBV4-1 and TRBJ1-3; D not certain. Germline V gene sequence: CDR1 MGHRA, CDR2 YSYEKL. V gave up 0 bases and J gave up 0 bases, with 9 bases separating them. The CDR3 covers 16 residues. CDR3 sequence reads: CASSQEPAVSGNTIYF. CDR3 nucleotides: TGCGCCAGCAGCCAAGAACCGGCGGTCTCTGGAAACACCATATATTTT.

Only a few counts were recorded for this clone. The V call is TRBV2, the J call TRBJ2-7; 7 positions match TRBD1. Germline CDR1 and CDR2: SNHLY and FYNNEI. V trimming: 4 bases; J trimming: 0 bases; junction bases outside the gene matches: 12. The CDR3 contains 17 residues. Written as DNA, the CDR3 is TGTGCCAGCAGTGGACAGGGACAGCAGTTAAACTCCTACGAGCAGTACTTC. This codes for CASSGQGQQLNSYEQYF.

The genes are TRBV6-2 or TRBV6-3 and TRBJ2-3, with 10 nucleotides matching TRBD2. Germline-derived CDR1 and CDR2 are MNHEY and SVGEGT. The CDR3 is 15 residues long. J was trimmed by 8 bases and V by 2 bases; bases with no gene match: 7. The CDR3 DNA follows: TGTGCCAGCAGTTACGCTAGCGGGAGAGCGGGTACGCAGTATTTT. As protein: CASSYASGRAGTQYF.

The rearrangement links TRBV11-2 to TRBJ1-6; 10 bases fit TRBD1. Germline V gene data show CDR1 as SGHAT and CDR2 as FQNNGV. Germline trimming cut 5 bases from V and 5 bases from J; bases unmatched to any gene: 3. This CDR3 has 15 amino acids. The CDR3 DNA reads as TGTGCCAGCAGCCGACAGGGGGCTAATAATTCACCCCTCCACTTT. Translation gives CASSRQGANNSPLHF.

The chain links TRBV6-1 to TRBJ2-6; 8 positions match TRBD1. The V gene end was trimmed by 3 bases and the J gene end by 1 base; junction bases not matched to a gene: 8. There are 18 residues in the CDR3. The germline CDR1 and CDR2 sequences are MNHNS and SASEGT. The CDR3 reads CASSDRTGRFSGANVLTF. CDR3 in DNA: TGTGCCAGCAGTGATCGGACAGGGAGGTTTTCTGGGGCCAACGTCCTGACTTTC.

This chain links TRBV30 with TRBJ2-4; 9 bases are shared with TRBD1. The CDR3 is made up of 12 amino acids. Germline assignment: CDR1 GTSNPN and CDR2 SVGIG (reference sequence). Losses at the gene ends were 4 bases for V and 7 bases for J; bases not matched to a gene: 2. The CDR3: CAWTGTGNIQYF. Written as DNA, the CDR3 is TGTGCCTGGACTGGGACAGGGAACATTCAGTACTTC.

A few counts support this clone. The rearrangement joins TRBV7-2 to TRBJ1-2; unclear D gene. V was clipped by 6 bases and J by 4 bases, with 12 bases between them. CDR1 is SGHTA and CDR2 is FQGNSA in the germline V gene. The CDR3 totals 13 residues. CDR3 sequence: CASSSRGFYGYTF. DNA for the CDR3: TGTGCCAGCAGTAGCCGGGGATTCTATGGCTACACCTTC.

The V gene is TRBV4-3, the J gene TRBJ1-4; D not resolved. This CDR3 comprises 15 residues. From germline, CDR1 is LGHNA and CDR2 YSLEER. The germline V and J ends were trimmed by 1 base and 5 bases, with 11 bases remaining between them. CDR3 nucleotide sequence: TGCGCCAGCAGCCAAGGGAGCAGCAAGAATGAAAAACTGTTTTTT. It is translated as CASSQGSSKNEKLFF.

This clone was counted between two and nine times. This chain uses TRBV4-2 with TRBJ2-1, with 11 nucleotides matching TRBD2. V trimming: 2 bases; J trimming: 4 bases; junction bases outside the gene matches: 1. Germline lookup yields CDR1 LGHNA and CDR2 YNFKEQ. The CDR3 length is 15 residues. The CDR3, as DNA: TGTGCCAGCAGCCAACTAGCGGGGGGTTACAATGAGCAGTTCTTC. This codes for CASSQLAGGYNEQFF.

This chain uses TRBV5-4 with TRBJ2-7; TRBD1 aligns across 7 bases. The J segment lost 5 bases and the V segment lost 4 bases, leaving 9 bases of the junction unmatched. This CDR3 is 14 amino acids long. Germline CDR1 reads SGHNT; CDR2 reads YYREEE (reference sequence). The chain's CDR3 is CASSAPLQGNEQYF. The DNA of the CDR3 is TGTGCCAGCAGCGCACCTCTACAGGGGAACGAGCAGTACTTC.

This chain links TRBV2 with TRBJ2-5, with D uncertain. Per germline, CDR1 SNHLY and CDR2 FYNNEI. V dropped 5 bases and J dropped 2 bases, with 9 bases sitting between them. This CDR3 spans 13 amino acids. The CDR3, as DNA: TGTGCCAGCAGTCCCGACTTACAAGAGACCCAGTACTTC. This encodes CASSPDLQETQYF.

This chain uses TRBV19 with TRBJ2-3; possibly TRBD2 for D (5 bases). The CDR3 runs 16 residues. V gave up 6 bases and J gave up 0 bases, with 16 bases separating them. CDR1 is LNHDA and CDR2 is SQIVND in the germline V gene (reference sequence). CDR3 protein: CASSRKKASSTDTQYF. Here the CDR3 DNA reads TGTGCCAGTAGCCGGAAAAAGGCTAGCAGCACAGATACGCAGTATTTT.

The chain combines TRBV3-1 (or the pseudogene TRBV3-2) with TRBJ2-3; 15 bases agree with TRBD2. CDR1 and CDR2 from the germline V gene are LGHDT and YNNKEL (reference sequence). The CDR3 contains 17 residues. V lost 4 bases to trimming and J lost 10 bases; unmatched junction nucleotides: 12. CDR3 protein: CASSLWTSGGAGLAQYF. The CDR3 bases are TGTGCCAGCAGCCTCTGGACTAGCGGGGGGGCAGGGTTAGCGCAGTATTTT.

The chain has TRBV4-2 and TRBJ1-2; D remains ambiguous. V dropped 5 bases and J dropped 2 bases, with 21 bases sitting between them. The CDR3 consists of 17 residues. CDR1 and CDR2 (germline): LGHNA, YNFKEQ. In DNA form, the CDR3 reads TGTGCCAGCAGCGTACAGACTACCCACGCAGGAAACTATGGCTACACCTTC. Translation gives CASSVQTTHAGNYGYTF.

This clone was seen a few times. The J gene is TRBJ1-1, the V gene TRBV28, with a possible D match to TRBD1 (5 bases). This CDR3 comprises 14 residues. The V and J ends lost 6 bases and 3 bases respectively, with 14 bases between them. Germline CDR1 reads MDHEN; CDR2 reads SYDVKM. The DNA for the CDR3 is TGTGCCAGCAGCTCCCAGGGTAAGGACACTGAAGCTTTCTTT. It codes for CASSSQGKDTEAFF.

This clone showed up many times. The chain is built from TRBV5-1 and TRBJ2-7, with D tentatively TRBD2 (6 bases). The CDR3 has 17 residues. With 3 bases removed from V and 2 bases from J, the gap between germline ends came to 21 bases. Germline CDR1 reads SGHRS; CDR2 reads YFSETQ. CDR3 bases: TGCGCCAGCAGCTCCCCCGAGGGGTGGGACTTCACCTACGAGCAGTACTTC. Its protein is CASSSPEGWDFTYEQYF.